This T cell receptor beta chain is from a study of cytomegalovirus exposure and HLA in healthy donors. On the study more broadly: For the roughly 400 genotyped donors, about 79% fell within the Caucasian-associated ancestry cluster.

Worth noting for this clone: Antigen: not known.

Findings of the study overall: Whilst most TCR sequences proved rare, a subset of public TCRs occurred across many donors. When presence/absence was analysed, sequencing depth was taken to be roughly uniform across donors.

Primers included in the PCR were 60 Vbeta and 13 Jbeta primers. Method: immunoSEQ multiplex PCR; TCRdb's copy keeps in-frame clones and lacks some. The sample holds about 170,000 clones, more than 80% seen once. J gave up 5 bases and V 5 bases, and 10 bases lay outside the gene matches. The germline V gene encodes CDR1 SGHVS and CDR2 FNYEAQ. This CDR3 is 15 amino acids long. The clonotype was recovered from a woman under 30 in good health and CMV-seropositive. The sequencing sample was made of PBMCs. This chain connects TRBV7-6 to TRBJ2-7, with 9 positions matching TRBD1. CDR3 bases: TGTGCCAGCAGCCCCCGGGACAGGGTCGTCGACGAGCAGTACTTC. Encoded protein: CASSPRDRVVDEQYF.